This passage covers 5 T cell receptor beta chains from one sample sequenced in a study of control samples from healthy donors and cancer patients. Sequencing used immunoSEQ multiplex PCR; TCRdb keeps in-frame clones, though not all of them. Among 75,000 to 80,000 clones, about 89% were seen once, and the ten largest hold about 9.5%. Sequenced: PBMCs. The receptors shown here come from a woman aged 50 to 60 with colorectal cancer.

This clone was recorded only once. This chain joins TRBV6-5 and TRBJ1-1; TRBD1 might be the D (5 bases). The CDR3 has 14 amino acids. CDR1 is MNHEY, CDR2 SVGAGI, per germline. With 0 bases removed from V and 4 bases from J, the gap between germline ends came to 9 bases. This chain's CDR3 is CASSYSRQGTEAFF. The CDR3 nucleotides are TGTGCCAGCAGTTACTCACGTCAGGGCACTGAAGCTTTCTTT.

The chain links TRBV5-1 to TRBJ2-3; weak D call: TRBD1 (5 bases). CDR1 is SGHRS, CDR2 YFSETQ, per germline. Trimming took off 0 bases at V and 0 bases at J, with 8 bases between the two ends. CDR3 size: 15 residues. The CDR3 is CASSLAGKSTDTQYF. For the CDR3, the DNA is TGCGCCAGCAGCTTGGCAGGGAAAAGCACAGATACGCAGTATTTT.

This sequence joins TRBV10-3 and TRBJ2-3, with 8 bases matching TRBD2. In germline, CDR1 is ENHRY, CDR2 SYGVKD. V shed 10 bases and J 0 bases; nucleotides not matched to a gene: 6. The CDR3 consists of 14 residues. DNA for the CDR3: TGTGCCACCGGACTAGCCCAGAGCACAGATACGCAGTATTTT. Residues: CATGLAQSTDTQYF.

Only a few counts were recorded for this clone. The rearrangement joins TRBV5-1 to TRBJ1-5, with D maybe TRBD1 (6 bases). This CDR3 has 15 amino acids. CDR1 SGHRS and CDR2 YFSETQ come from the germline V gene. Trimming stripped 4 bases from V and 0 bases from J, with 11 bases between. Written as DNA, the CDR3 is TGCGCCAGCAGCCCACAGGGCCGTAGCAATCAGCCCCAGCATTTT. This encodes CASSPQGRSNQPQHF.

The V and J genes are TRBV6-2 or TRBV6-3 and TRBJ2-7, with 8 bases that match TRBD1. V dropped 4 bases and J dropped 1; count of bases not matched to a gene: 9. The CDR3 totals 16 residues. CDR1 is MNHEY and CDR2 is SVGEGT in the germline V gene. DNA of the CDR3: TGTGCCAGCAGTTCCCCTTCCGGGACAGGTTCCTACGAGCAGTACGTC. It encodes CASSSPSGTGSYEQYV.